The source of this T cell receptor beta chain is a study of cytomegalovirus exposure and HLA in healthy donors. Study-wide results and limits: From TCR beta sequences, most subjects' HLA-A and HLA-B alleles were reportedly predicted accurately. Roughly uniform depth of sequencing across donors was assumed in presence/absence analyses. The classifier reportedly diagnosed cytomegalovirus status with high sensitivity and specificity.

Regarding this clone: The antigen remains undetermined.

PCR employed 60 Vbeta and 13 Jbeta primers. Some clones are missing from TCRdb's copy, which holds only in-frame ones; the method was immunoSEQ multiplex PCR. The table includes 130,000 to 150,000 clones, 80% to 85% detected once. This CDR3 has 15 amino acids. The V gene's germline CDR1 is SGDLS and CDR2 YYNGEE. J gave up 3 bases and V 6 bases, and 9 bases lay outside the gene matches. The TCR sequence derives from a woman in her 30s in good health and CMV-seronegative. This chain connects TRBV9 to TRBJ2-3; TRBD2 aligns across 8 bases. What was sequenced was PBMCs. CDR3 protein: CASNLGASGTDTQYF. The CDR3 region has the DNA TGTGCCAGCAACTTAGGAGCTAGCGGGACAGATACGCAGTATTTT.